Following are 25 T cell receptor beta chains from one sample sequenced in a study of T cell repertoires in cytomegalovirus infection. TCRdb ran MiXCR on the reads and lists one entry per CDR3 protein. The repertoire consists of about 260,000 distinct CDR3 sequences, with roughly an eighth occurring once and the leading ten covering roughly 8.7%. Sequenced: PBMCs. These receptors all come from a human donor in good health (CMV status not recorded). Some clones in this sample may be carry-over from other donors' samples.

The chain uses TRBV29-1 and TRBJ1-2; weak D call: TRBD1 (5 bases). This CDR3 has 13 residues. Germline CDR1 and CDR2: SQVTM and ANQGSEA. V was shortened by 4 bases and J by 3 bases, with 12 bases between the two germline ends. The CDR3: CSVAEQAYYGYTF. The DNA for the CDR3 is TGCAGCGTTGCGGAACAGGCTTACTATGGCTACACCTTC.

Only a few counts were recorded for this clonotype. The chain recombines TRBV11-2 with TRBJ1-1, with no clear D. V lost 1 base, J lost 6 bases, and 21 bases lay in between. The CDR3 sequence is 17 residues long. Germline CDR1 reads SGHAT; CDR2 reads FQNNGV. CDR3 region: CASSLGSALMTDSEAFF. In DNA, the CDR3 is TGTGCCAGCAGCTTAGGTTCGGCCCTGATGACTGACTCTGAAGCTTTCTTT. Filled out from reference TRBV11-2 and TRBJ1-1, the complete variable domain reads EAGVAQSPRYKIIEKRQSVAFWCNPISGHATLYWYQQILGQGPKLLIQFQNNGVVDDSQLPKDRFSAERLKGVDSTLKIQPAKLEDSAVYLCASSLGSALMTDSEAFFGQGTRLTVV.

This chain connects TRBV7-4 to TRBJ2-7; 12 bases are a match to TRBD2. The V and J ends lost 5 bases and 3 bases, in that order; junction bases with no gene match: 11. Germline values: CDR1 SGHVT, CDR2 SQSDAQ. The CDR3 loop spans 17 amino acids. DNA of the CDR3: TGTGCCAGCAGCCCACGTGCGACTAGCGGGAGACGCTACGAGCAGTACTTC. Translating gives CASSPRATSGRRYEQYF.

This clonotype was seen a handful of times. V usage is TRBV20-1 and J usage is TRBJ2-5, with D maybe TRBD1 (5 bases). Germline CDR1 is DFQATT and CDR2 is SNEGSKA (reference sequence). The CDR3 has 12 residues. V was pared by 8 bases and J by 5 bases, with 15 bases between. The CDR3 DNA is TGCAGTCCCACCAGGGCGGCGGAGACCCAGTACTTC. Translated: CSPTRAAETQYF.

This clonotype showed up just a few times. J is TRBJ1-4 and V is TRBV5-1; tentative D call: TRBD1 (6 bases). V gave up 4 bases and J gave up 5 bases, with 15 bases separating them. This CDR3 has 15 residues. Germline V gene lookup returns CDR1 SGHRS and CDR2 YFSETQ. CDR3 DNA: TGCGCCAGCAGCCTCAACAGGGACATGAATGAAAAACTGTTTTTT. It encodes CASSLNRDMNEKLFF.

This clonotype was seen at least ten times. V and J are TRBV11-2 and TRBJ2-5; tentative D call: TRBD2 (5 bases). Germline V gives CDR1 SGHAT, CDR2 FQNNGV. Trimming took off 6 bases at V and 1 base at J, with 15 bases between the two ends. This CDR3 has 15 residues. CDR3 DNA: TGTGCCAGCAGTGCCCTGTCCGGACTCCAAGAGACCCAGTACTTC. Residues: CASSALSGLQETQYF. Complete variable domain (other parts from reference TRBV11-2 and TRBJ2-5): EAGVAQSPRYKIIEKRQSVAFWCNPISGHATLYWYQQILGQGPKLLIQFQNNGVVDDSQLPKDRFSAERLKGVDSTLKIQPAKLEDSAVYLCASSALSGLQETQYFGPGTRLLVL.

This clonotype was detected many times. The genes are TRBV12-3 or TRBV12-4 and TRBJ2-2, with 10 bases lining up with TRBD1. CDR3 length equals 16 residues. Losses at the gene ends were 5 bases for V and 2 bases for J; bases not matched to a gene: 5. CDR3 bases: TGTGCCAGCAGTCACCGGGACAGGGGAAACACCGGGGAGCTGTTTTTT. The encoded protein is CASSHRDRGNTGELFF.

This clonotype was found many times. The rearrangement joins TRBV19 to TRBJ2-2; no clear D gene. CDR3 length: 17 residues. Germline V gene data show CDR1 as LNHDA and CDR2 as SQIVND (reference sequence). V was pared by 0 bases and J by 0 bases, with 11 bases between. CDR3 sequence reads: CASSIDRAAANTGELFF. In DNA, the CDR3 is TGTGCCAGTAGTATAGATCGGGCAGCCGCGAACACCGGGGAGCTGTTTTTT.

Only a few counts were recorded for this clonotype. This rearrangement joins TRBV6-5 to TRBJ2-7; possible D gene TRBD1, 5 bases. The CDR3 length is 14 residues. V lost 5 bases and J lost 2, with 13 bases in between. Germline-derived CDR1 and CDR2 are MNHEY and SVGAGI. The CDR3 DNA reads TGTGCCAGCAGTAGAGACAGCCTTCCCTACGAGCAGTACTTC. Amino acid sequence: CASSRDSLPYEQYF.

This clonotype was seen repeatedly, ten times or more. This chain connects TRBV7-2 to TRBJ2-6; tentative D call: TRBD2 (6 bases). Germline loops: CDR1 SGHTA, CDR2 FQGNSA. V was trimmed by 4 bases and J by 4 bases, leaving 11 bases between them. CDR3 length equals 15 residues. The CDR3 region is CASSSRGIGANVLTF. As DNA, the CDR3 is TGTGCCAGCAGCTCCCGGGGGATCGGGGCCAACGTCCTGACTTTC.

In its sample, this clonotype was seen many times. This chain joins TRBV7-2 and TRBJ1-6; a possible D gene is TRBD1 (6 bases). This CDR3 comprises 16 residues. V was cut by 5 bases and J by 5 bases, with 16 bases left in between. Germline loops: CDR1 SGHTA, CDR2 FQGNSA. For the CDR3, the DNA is TGTGCCAGCAGCCTCCGGCCCACAGGGAATAATTCACCCCTCCACTTT. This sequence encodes CASSLRPTGNNSPLHF.

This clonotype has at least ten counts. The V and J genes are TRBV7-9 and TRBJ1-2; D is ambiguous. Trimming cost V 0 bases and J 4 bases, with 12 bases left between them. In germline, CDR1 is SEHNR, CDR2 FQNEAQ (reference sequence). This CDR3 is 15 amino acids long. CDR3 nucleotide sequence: TGTGCCAGCAGCTTAGCCGTAGGGATCATCTATGGCTACACCTTC. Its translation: CASSLAVGIIYGYTF. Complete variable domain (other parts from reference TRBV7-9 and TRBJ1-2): DTGVSQNPRHKITKRGQNVTFRCDPISEHNRLYWYRQTLGQGPEFLTYFQNEAQLEKSRLLSDRFSAERPKGSFSTLEIQRTEQGDSAMYLCASSLAVGIIYGYTFGSGTRLTVV.

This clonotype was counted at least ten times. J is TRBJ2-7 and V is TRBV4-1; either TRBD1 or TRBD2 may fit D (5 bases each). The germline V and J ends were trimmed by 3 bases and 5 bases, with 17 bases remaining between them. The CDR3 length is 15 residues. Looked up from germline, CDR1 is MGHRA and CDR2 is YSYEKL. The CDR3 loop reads CASSQGVRGHDEQYF. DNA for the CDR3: TGCGCCAGCAGCCAGGGGGTACGAGGTCACGACGAGCAGTACTTC.

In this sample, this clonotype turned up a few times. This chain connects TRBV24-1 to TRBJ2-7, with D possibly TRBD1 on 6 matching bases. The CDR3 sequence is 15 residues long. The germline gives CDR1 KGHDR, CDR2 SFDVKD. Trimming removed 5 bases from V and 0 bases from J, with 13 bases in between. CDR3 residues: CATSARDTSSYEQYF. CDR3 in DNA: TGTGCCACCAGTGCCAGGGACACGAGCTCCTACGAGCAGTACTTC.

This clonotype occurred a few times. The CDR3 DNA follows: TGTGCCAGCTTACTAAGCGCAAATACGCAGTATTTT. Its protein product is CASLLSANTQYF. The gene calls are TRBV2 and TRBJ2-3; D is undetermined. V dropped 8 bases and J dropped 7 bases, with 13 bases sitting between them. The CDR3 contains 12 residues. Germline loops: CDR1 SNHLY, CDR2 FYNNEI.

The CDR3 region has the DNA TGCGCCAGCAGCTTCCGGACTAGCGGGGCTATCGAGCAGTTCTTC. This gives the protein CASSFRTSGAIEQFF. This chain joins TRBV5-1 and TRBJ2-1; 12 bases match TRBD2. Germline lookup yields CDR1 SGHRS and CDR2 YFSETQ. This CDR3 is 15 amino acids long. The ends lost 2 bases at V and 10 bases at J; junction bases unmatched: 7.

DNA of the CDR3: TGCAGCGTTCTAGGGACTCCTCTCTCCGCAGATACGCAGTATTTT. Translated: CSVLGTPLSADTQYF. The gene calls are TRBV29-1 and TRBJ2-3, with D perhaps TRBD2 (6 bases). The length of the CDR3 is 15 residues. Germline assignment: CDR1 SQVTM and CDR2 ANQGSEA. With 5 bases removed from V and 4 bases from J, the gap between germline ends came to 19 bases.

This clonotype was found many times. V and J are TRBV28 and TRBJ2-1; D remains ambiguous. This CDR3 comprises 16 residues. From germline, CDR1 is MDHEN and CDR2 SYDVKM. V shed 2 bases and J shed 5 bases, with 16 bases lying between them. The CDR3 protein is CASSLTGPRPDNEQFF. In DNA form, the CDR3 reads TGTGCCAGCAGTTTAACCGGGCCCCGGCCGGACAATGAGCAGTTCTTC.

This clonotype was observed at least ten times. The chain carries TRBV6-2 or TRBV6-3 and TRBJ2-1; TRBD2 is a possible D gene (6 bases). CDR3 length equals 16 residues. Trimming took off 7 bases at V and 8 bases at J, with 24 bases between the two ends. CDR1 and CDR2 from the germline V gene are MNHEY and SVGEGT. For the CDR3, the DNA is TGTGCCAGCAACCCCCCCCCCGGAGATGGAGGGGATGAGCAGTTCTTC. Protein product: CASNPPPGDGGDEQFF.

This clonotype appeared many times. CDR3 sequence: CASNLLVGNEQFF. In DNA form, the CDR3 reads TGTGCCAGCAATCTGTTGGTTGGGAATGAGCAGTTCTTC. The chain recombines TRBV7-9 with TRBJ2-1; D is ambiguous. The length of the CDR3 is 13 residues. CDR1 SEHNR and CDR2 FQNEAQ come from the germline V gene (reference sequence). Trimming stripped 7 bases from V and 7 bases from J, with 14 bases between.

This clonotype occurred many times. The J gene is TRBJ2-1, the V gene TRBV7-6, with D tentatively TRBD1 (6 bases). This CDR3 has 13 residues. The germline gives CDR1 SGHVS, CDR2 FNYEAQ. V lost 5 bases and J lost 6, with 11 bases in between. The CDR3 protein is CASSQGQLNEQFF. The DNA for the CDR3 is TGTGCCAGCAGCCAAGGACAGCTCAATGAGCAGTTCTTC.

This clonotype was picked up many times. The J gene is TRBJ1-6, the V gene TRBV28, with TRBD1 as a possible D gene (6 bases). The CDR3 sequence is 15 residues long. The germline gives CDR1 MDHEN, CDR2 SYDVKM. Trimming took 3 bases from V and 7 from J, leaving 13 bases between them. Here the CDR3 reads CASSLGQGRNSPLHF. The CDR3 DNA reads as TGTGCCAGCAGTTTGGGGCAGGGGCGGAATTCACCCCTCCACTTT. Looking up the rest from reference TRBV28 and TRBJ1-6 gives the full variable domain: DVKVTQSSRYLVKRTGEKVFLECVQDMDHENMFWYRQDPGLGLRLIYFSYDVKMKEKGDIPEGYSVSREKKERFSLILESASTNQTSMYLCASSLGQGRNSPLHFGNGTRLTVT.

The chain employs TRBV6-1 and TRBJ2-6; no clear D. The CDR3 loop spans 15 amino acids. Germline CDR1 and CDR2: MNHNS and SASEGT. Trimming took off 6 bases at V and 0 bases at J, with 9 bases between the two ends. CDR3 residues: CASRPSSSGANVLTF. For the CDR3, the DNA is TGTGCCAGCAGACCTTCAAGCTCTGGGGCCAACGTCCTGACTTTC.

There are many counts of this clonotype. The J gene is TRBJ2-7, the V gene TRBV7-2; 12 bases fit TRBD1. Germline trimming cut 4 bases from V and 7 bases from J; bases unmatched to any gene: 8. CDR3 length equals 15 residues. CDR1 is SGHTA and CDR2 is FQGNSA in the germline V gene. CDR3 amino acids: CASSSPGQGAREQYF. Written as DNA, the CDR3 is TGTGCCAGCAGCTCGCCGGGACAGGGGGCTAGGGAGCAGTACTTC.

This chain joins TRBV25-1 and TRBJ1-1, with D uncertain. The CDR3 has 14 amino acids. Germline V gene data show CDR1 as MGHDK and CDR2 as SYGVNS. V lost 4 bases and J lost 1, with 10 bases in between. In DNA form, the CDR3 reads TGTGCCAGCAGTGGGAGGCTCCGGAACACTGAAGCTTTCTTT. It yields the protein CASSGRLRNTEAFF.